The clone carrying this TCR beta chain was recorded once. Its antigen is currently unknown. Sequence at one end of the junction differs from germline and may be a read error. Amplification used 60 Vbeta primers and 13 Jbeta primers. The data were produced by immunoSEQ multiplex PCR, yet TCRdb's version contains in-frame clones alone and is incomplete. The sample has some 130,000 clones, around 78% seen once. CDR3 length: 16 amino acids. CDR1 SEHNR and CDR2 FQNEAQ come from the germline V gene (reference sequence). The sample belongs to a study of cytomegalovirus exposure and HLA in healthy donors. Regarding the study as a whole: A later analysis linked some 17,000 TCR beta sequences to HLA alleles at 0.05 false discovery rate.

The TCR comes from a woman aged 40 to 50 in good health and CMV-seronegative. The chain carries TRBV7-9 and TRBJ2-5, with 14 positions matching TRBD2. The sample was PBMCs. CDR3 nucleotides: TGTGCCAGCAGCTCGACTAGCGGGAGGGGACAAGGGACCCAGTACTTC. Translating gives CASSSTSGRGQGTQYF.